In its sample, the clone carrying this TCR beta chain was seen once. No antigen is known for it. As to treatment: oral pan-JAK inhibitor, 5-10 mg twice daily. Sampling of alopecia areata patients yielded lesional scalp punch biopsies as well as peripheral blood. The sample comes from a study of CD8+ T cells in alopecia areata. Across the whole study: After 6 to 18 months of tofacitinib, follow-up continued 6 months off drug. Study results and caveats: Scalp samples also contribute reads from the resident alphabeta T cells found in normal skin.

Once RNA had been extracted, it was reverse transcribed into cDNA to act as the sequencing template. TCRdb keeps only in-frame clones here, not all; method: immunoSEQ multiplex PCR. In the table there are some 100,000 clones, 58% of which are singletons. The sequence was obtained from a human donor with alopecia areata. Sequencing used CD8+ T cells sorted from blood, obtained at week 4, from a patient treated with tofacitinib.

The chain's CDR3 is CASSLYRGSLLEYF. The CDR3 bases are TGTGCCAGCAGTTTATACCGCGGGAGCCTTCTCGAGTACTTC. The genes are TRBV27 and TRBJ2-7, with 7 positions matching TRBD2. J was trimmed by 11 bases and V by 1 base; bases with no gene match: 11. The CDR3 consists of 14 residues. Germline V lookup: CDR1 MNHEY, CDR2 SMNVEV (reference sequence).